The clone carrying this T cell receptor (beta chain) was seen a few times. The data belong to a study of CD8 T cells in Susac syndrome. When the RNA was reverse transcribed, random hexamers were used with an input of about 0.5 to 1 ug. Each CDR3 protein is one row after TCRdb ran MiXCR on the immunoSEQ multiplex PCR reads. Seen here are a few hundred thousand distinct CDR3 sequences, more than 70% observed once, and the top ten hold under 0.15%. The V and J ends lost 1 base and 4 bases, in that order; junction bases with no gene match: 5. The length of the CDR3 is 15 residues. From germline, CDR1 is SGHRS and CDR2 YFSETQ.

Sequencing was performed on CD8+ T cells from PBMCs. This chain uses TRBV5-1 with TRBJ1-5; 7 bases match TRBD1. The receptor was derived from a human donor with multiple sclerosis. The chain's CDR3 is CASSLRTGGNQPQHF. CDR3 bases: TGCGCCAGCAGCTTGAGGACAGGTGGGAATCAGCCCCAGCATTTT.